These 4 T cell receptor beta chains were all obtained from the same sample, sequenced in a study of cytomegalovirus exposure and HLA in healthy donors. With 60 Vbeta and 13 Jbeta primers, the PCR was carried out. Generated by immunoSEQ multiplex PCR, the TCRdb table keeps only in-frame clones and is missing some. Here the sample spans some 150,000 clones, 75% to 85% being singletons. The material sequenced was PBMCs. The receptors here all came from a woman in her thirties or forties in good health and CMV-seropositive.

The gene calls are TRBV4-2 and TRBJ2-7, with unresolved D. With 0 bases removed from V and 0 bases from J, the gap between germline ends came to 6 bases. CDR1 and CDR2 from the germline V gene are LGHNA and YNFKEQ. The CDR3 runs to 14 residues. The CDR3 reads CASSQEQNSYEQYF. CDR3 DNA: TGTGCCAGCAGCCAAGAGCAGAACTCCTACGAGCAGTACTTC.

The chain recombines TRBV27 with TRBJ2-7; 8 bases are a match to TRBD1. The V and J ends lost 5 bases and 3 bases, in that order; junction bases with no gene match: 6. This CDR3 contains 14 residues. Germline CDR1 MNHEY, CDR2 SMNVEV (reference sequence). CDR3 sequence (DNA): TGTGCCAGCAGTCCCGGACAGGGACTCTACGAGCAGTACTTC. Its translation is CASSPGQGLYEQYF.

This clone has a handful of counts. The chain is built from TRBV5-8 and TRBJ2-6; D gene unclear. Germline CDR1 SGHTS, CDR2 YDEGEE. This CDR3 region has 16 residues. V lost 0 bases to trimming and J lost 4 bases, with 11 bases between them. The CDR3 reads CASSLARKWGANVLTF. The CDR3 DNA reads as TGTGCCAGCAGCTTGGCGCGAAAATGGGGGGCCAACGTCCTGACTTTC. The variable domain in full, completed from reference TRBV5-8 and TRBJ2-6, reads EAGVTQSPTHLIKTRGQQATLRCSPISGHTSVYWYQQALGLGLQFLLWYDEGEERNRGNFPPRFSGRQFPNYSSELNVNALELEDSALYLCASSLARKWGANVLTFGAGSRLTVL.

The table lists this clone with a few counts. The genes are TRBV19 and TRBJ2-7; D is perhaps TRBD2 (5 bases). The CDR3 totals 14 residues. Trimming stripped 6 bases from V and 2 bases from J, with 14 bases between. Germline CDR1 reads LNHDA; CDR2 reads SQIVND (reference sequence). This CDR3 is CASRPDSLTYEQYF. The CDR3 DNA sequence: TGTGCCAGTAGACCGGACTCGCTAACCTACGAGCAGTACTTC. Full variable domain (remainder filled in from reference TRBV19 and TRBJ2-7): DGGITQSPKYLFRKEGQNVTLSCEQNLNHDAMYWYRQDPGQGLRLIYYSQIVNDFQKGDIAEGYSVSREKKESFPLTVTSAQKNPTAFYLCASRPDSLTYEQYFGPGTRLTVT.